This T cell receptor (beta chain) comes out of a study of OX40 agonist ivuxolimab in advanced cancers. With respect to the entire study: Ivuxolimab, which targeted the costimulatory receptor OX40 (CD134), was an agonistic, fully human IgG2 monoclonal antibody. Intravenous ivuxolimab was administered to patients every 2 weeks at six dose levels: 0.01, 0.1, 0.3, 1.5, 3 and 10 mg/kg. Of the approximately 53 patients in dose escalation, some 19 had hepatocellular carcinoma, some 15 had melanoma, 9 had renal cell carcinoma and 9 had head and neck cancer. A male proportion of roughly 80% and a mean age of roughly 58 years, ranging from about 20 to 79, were recorded for the dose-escalation cohort. Patients were allowed to have had prior anti-PD-1, anti-PD-L1 or anti-CTLA-4 therapy, and approximately 40% of the dose-escalation patients had previously received checkpoint inhibitors. Partial responses occurred in three dose-escalation patients: two with cutaneous melanoma and one with hepatocellular carcinoma. Peripheral TCRbeta sequencing aimed to test whether ivuxolimab altered TCR sequence diversity and caused clonal T-cell expansion. The paper describes the monotherapy dose-escalation part (N = 52 patients) of the phase I trial of ivuxolimab.

A remark on this clone: It lacks a known antigen. Base quality data are lacking; no much larger clone is found one base away.

Genomic DNA was extracted from sorted cells for sequencing of the TCRbeta CDR3 region. The immunoSEQ Assay was used for sequencing of TCRbeta CDR3 regions. Here the immuneACCESS table is served through TCRdb, limited to in-frame sequences with V and J called. Missing clones are a known gap in these copies; in checked studies unresolved V genes cover under half, and the rest lacks a known reason. Present in this sample are about 150,000 clones, about nine tenths of which were seen just once. Around 0.99% of the sample rests with the top ten. Patients with a history of autoimmune disease or receiving systemic immunosuppression were excluded from the trial. In every dose cohort, peripheral blood was drawn for TCR sequencing at baseline, cycle 4 day 1, and cycle 7 day 1. The samples were taken from a phase I, first-in-human, multicenter, open-label dose-escalation trial of ivuxolimab. Adults with locally advanced or metastatic head and neck squamous cell, hepatocellular, melanoma or renal cell carcinoma were enrolled in the trial. Before TCR sequencing, CD4+ and CD8+ T cells were separately sorted from peripheral blood.

What the study reported, not specific to this receptor: In partial responders in the 0.1-3.0 mg/kg groups, normalized peripheral clonal expansion was found to be among the lowest, especially among CD8+ T cells. At doses from 0.1 to 3.0 mg/kg, clonal expansion was seen in both CD4+ and CD8+ blood T cells between baseline and week 6. Low levels of normalized T-cell clonal expansion were also seen in some nonresponding patients. After ivuxolimab, more expanded clones were found on average in CD8+ T cells than in CD4+ T cells. The antigen specificity of the peripheral T cells that underwent clonal expansion was not determined.

The CDR3 contains 13 residues, cysteine and phenylalanine counted. Only the CDR3 part of the read is kept: 39 bases, read in frame from the first base. Between the V and J ends, shortened by 0 bases and 6 bases respectively, the junction contains 10 bases. CDR1 and CDR2 (SGHNT, YYREEE) derive from the germline V gene (reference sequence). This sequence was found in an adult with an advanced solid tumor such as melanoma, head and neck, liver or kidney cancer. This specimen consisted of CD4+ or CD8+ T cells sorted from blood, obtained in a trial of the OX40 agonist ivuxolimab. The chain is assembled from TRBV5-4 and TRBJ2-7; the D gene cannot be resolved reliably. The DNA sequence is as follows: TGTGCCAGCAGCTTGGGAACGGTGGGCGAGCAGTACTTC. The encoded protein is CASSLGTVGEQYF.